The 20 T cell receptor beta chains presented below share a single source sample, sequenced in a study of shared clonotypes between healthy human individuals. Repertoires were generated with immunoSEQ multiplex PCR, while TCRdb's copy carries only in-frame clones and drops some. This repertoire shows roughly 450,000 clones, 75% to 85% found once; its top ten account for around 13%. Source material: PBMCs. These receptors originate from a woman aged 40 to 50 in good health. Some clones in this sample may be carry-over from other donors' samples.

The rearrangement links TRBV30 to TRBJ2-7; D could derive from TRBD1 or TRBD2 (5 bases each). The germline gives CDR1 GTSNPN, CDR2 SVGIG (reference sequence). V was trimmed by 6 bases and J by 3 bases, leaving 12 bases between them. This CDR3 has 12 residues. In DNA form, the CDR3 reads TGTGCCTGTAACCGGGACCTCTACGAGCAGTACTTC. This encodes CACNRDLYEQYF.

This rearrangement joins TRBV28 to TRBJ2-2, with 11 bases matching TRBD1. Unmatched junction bases numbered 5, after V lost 7 bases and J lost 4 bases. The CDR3 totals 15 residues. Germline V gene lookup returns CDR1 MDHEN and CDR2 SYDVKM. DNA for the CDR3: TGTGCCAGCACCGGGACAGGGGGAGGCACCGGGGAGCTGTTTTTT. Its protein is CASTGTGGGTGELFF. The complete variable domain, with remaining parts taken from reference TRBV28 and TRBJ2-2, reads DVKVTQSSRYLVKRTGEKVFLECVQDMDHENMFWYRQDPGLGLRLIYFSYDVKMKEKGDIPEGYSVSREKKERFSLILESASTNQTSMYLCASTGTGGGTGELFFGEGSRLTVL.

This clone was observed a single time. The J gene is TRBJ2-3, the V gene TRBV27; D perhaps matches TRBD1 (5 bases). Trimming cost V 6 bases and J 2 bases, with 18 bases left between them. The CDR3 totals 16 residues. Germline CDR1 reads MNHEY; CDR2 reads SMNVEV (reference sequence). CDR3 coding DNA: TGTGCCAGCAGAAGACAGCTCTTTACCTACACAGATACGCAGTATTTT. It translates to CASRRQLFTYTDTQYF.

The chain employs TRBV15 and TRBJ2-1; the match to TRBD2 covers 12 bases. Germline CDR1 reads LNHNV; CDR2 reads YYDKDF (reference sequence). V lost 0 bases to trimming and J lost 8 bases; unmatched junction nucleotides: 5. The CDR3 loop spans 16 amino acids. CDR3 sequence: CATSRDRLAGGHEQFF. In DNA, the CDR3 is TGTGCCACCAGCAGAGATCGCCTAGCGGGAGGGCATGAGCAGTTCTTC.

The chain is built from TRBV25-1 and TRBJ2-7; 10 nucleotides align to TRBD1. Trimming took 5 bases from V and 2 from J; bases not matched to a gene: 6. The germline gives CDR1 MGHDK, CDR2 SYGVNS. This CDR3 spans 15 amino acids. Here the CDR3 reads CASSPWDRGPYEQYF. For the CDR3, the DNA is TGTGCCAGCAGTCCTTGGGACAGGGGCCCCTACGAGCAGTACTTC.

The genes are TRBV11-1 and TRBJ2-5; the D gene is possibly TRBD2 (5 bases). CDR1 SGHAT and CDR2 FQDESV come from the germline V gene (reference sequence). The CDR3 contains 15 residues. Trimming cost V 2 bases and J 2 bases, with 12 bases left between them. This CDR3 is CASSLLRTVQETQYF. The CDR3 DNA reads TGTGCCAGCAGCTTACTTCGGACTGTTCAAGAGACCCAGTACTTC.

The rearrangement links TRBV9 to TRBJ2-7; 7 nucleotides align to TRBD1. The CDR3 spans 14 residues. V was clipped by 3 bases and J by 2 bases; unmatched bases: 5. In germline, CDR1 is SGDLS, CDR2 YYNGEE. CDR3 sequence reads: CASSEGQFAYEQYF. The CDR3 coding sequence is TGTGCCAGCAGCGAGGGACAGTTTGCCTACGAGCAGTACTTC.

This clone was observed a few times. This chain connects TRBV28 to TRBJ1-1; D gene uncertain. The CDR3 runs to 13 residues. V was trimmed by 6 bases and J by 10 bases, leaving 18 bases between them. CDR1 is MDHEN, CDR2 SYDVKM, per germline. CDR3 sequence (DNA): TGTGCCAGCAGCAATCCGGCGAGTGAGGTAGCTTTCTTT. Encoded protein: CASSNPASEVAFF.

About this clone itself: This same CDR3 is encoded by further DNA sequences in the sample. This sequence joins TRBV9 and TRBJ2-7; 7 bases align to TRBD1. J gave up 0 bases and V 4 bases, and 4 bases lay outside the gene matches. Per germline, CDR1 SGDLS and CDR2 YYNGEE. This CDR3 has 14 amino acids. CDR3 nucleotide sequence: TGTGCCAGCAGCCCAGGGACAGCCTCCTACGAGCAGTACTTC. Its translation: CASSPGTASYEQYF.

This chain uses TRBV10-3 with TRBJ1-1; the D is unclear. Germline V CDR1 and CDR2: ENHRY, SYGVKD. CDR3 length: 12 amino acids. V was clipped by 2 bases and J by 0 bases, with 1 base between them. The CDR3 nucleotides read TGTGCCATCAGTGAGGTGAACACTGAAGCTTTCTTT. Protein: CAISEVNTEAFF.

The chain has TRBV7-3 and TRBJ2-5; D may be TRBD1 or TRBD2 (5 bases each). In germline, CDR1 is SGHTA, CDR2 FQGTGA. This CDR3 spans 16 amino acids. Trimming stripped 2 bases from V and 4 bases from J, with 17 bases between. DNA of the CDR3: TGTGCCAGCAGCTTAGCTGTCCTTGGGGGAGTAGAGACCCAGTACTTC. Its protein is CASSLAVLGGVETQYF. The full variable domain, rest sourced from reference TRBV7-3 and TRBJ2-5, is GAGVSQTPSNKVTEKGKYVELRCDPISGHTALYWYRQSLGQGPEFLIYFQGTGAADDSGLPNDRFFAVRPEGSVSTLKIQRTERGDSAVYLCASSLAVLGGVETQYFGPGTRLLVL.

The chain is built from TRBV9 and TRBJ2-5; D uncertain. This CDR3 spans 13 amino acids. CDR1 SGDLS and CDR2 YYNGEE come from the germline V gene. The V end lost 0 bases, the J end lost 5 bases, and 8 bases lay between the germline ends. The CDR3 coding sequence is TGTGCCAGCAGCGTAGGGGGAATGGAGACCCAGTACTTC. This sequence encodes CASSVGGMETQYF. The full variable domain, its missing parts supplied by reference TRBV9 and TRBJ2-5, is DSGVTQTPKHLITATGQRVTLRCSPRSGDLSVYWYQQSLDQGLQFLIQYYNGEERAKGNILERFSAQQFPDLHSELNLSSLELGDSALYFCASSVGGMETQYFGPGTRLLVL.

Turning to this clone: Within the sample, other DNA sequences also encode this same CDR3. The DNA for the CDR3 is TGTGCCAGCAGTTCCCCCGGACAGACCTACGAGCAGTACTTC. Protein: CASSSPGQTYEQYF. This sequence joins TRBV28 and TRBJ2-7; D possibly corresponds to TRBD1 (6 bases). V lost 4 bases and J lost 2, with 12 bases in between. The germline V gene encodes CDR1 MDHEN and CDR2 SYDVKM. CDR3 length: 14 amino acids.

This clone appeared a few times. The chain joins TRBV27 to TRBJ1-5; 8 bases are shared with TRBD1. With V trimmed by 3 bases and J by 1 base, 2 bases remained unmatched. The CDR3 totals 15 residues. Germline CDR1 MNHEY, CDR2 SMNVEV (reference sequence). The CDR3, as DNA: TGTGCCAGCAGTTTCGACAGGGGAAGCAATCAGCCCCAGCATTTT. Protein: CASSFDRGSNQPQHF.

This chain joins TRBV7-2 and TRBJ2-7, with TRBD2 matching 9 bases. This CDR3 comprises 15 residues. J lost 5 bases, V lost 3 bases, and 8 bases had no gene match. Germline assignment: CDR1 SGHTA and CDR2 FQGNSA. Written as DNA, the CDR3 is TGTGCCAGCAGCTTCCCGGGGCGGGAGGGGAACGAGCAGTACTTC. It specifies CASSFPGREGNEQYF.

The table lists this clone with many counts. CDR3 sequence (DNA): TGTGCCAGCAGCCAACTAGCGGGAGACTACAATGAGCAGTTCTTC. Translation: CASSQLAGDYNEQFF. This rearrangement joins TRBV6-1 to TRBJ2-1; 11 bases map to TRBD2. Germline CDR1 MNHNS, CDR2 SASEGT. The CDR3 has 15 residues. After removal of 6 bases from V and 3 bases from J, the junction contained 4 bases not matched to a gene.

To note about this clone: Additional DNA sequences in this sample encode the identical CDR3. In nucleotides, the CDR3 is TGTGCCAGTTCAAACTCCTACGAGCAGTACTTC. The encoded protein is CASSNSYEQYF. The gene calls are TRBV19 and TRBJ2-7; D gene unclear. The CDR3 loop spans 11 amino acids. Per germline, CDR1 LNHDA and CDR2 SQIVND (reference sequence). The germline V and J ends were trimmed by 8 bases and 0 bases, with 5 bases remaining between them.

The chain carries TRBV15 and TRBJ2-7, with a weak D call TRBD2 (5 bases). Between the trimmed V and J ends, which lost 4 bases and 5 bases, there was a span of 12 bases. The CDR3 runs to 13 residues. Germline CDR1 reads LNHNV; CDR2 reads YYDKDF (reference sequence). The CDR3 sequence: CATSNVGVHEQYF. CDR3 coding DNA: TGTGCCACCAGCAACGTGGGAGTGCACGAGCAGTACTTC.

The chain couples TRBV6-4 to TRBJ2-2; 9 positions match TRBD1. The CDR3 loop spans 16 amino acids. V was pared by 0 bases and J by 1 base, with 0 bases of the junction left unmatched. Germline CDR1 MRHNA, CDR2 SNTAGT. CDR3 nucleotide sequence: TGTGCCAGCAGTGACTCGGACAGGGGGAACACCGGGGAGCTGTTTTTT. This translates into CASSDSDRGNTGELFF.

The chain uses TRBV28 and TRBJ2-2; a possible D gene is TRBD2 (5 bases). Germline-derived CDR1 and CDR2 are MDHEN and SYDVKM. The CDR3 length is 16 residues. V was clipped by 6 bases and J by 6 bases, with 20 bases between them. CDR3 sequence reads: CASSPLEAGFAGELFF. In DNA, the CDR3 is TGTGCCAGCAGCCCCCTGGAGGCCGGATTCGCCGGGGAGCTGTTTTTT.